Below, 5 T cell receptor beta chains from the same sample are listed, as sequenced in a study of cytomegalovirus exposure and HLA in healthy donors. Researchers ran the PCR with 60 Vbeta and 13 Jbeta primers. Generated by immunoSEQ multiplex PCR, the TCRdb table keeps only in-frame clones and is missing some. The sample records about 160,000 clones, 80% to 90% being singletons. Sequencing was performed on PBMCs. The receptor set was obtained from a man aged 18 to 35 in good health and CMV-seropositive.

V usage is TRBV6-1 and J usage is TRBJ2-5; D is perhaps TRBD2 (6 bases). The J call may be faulty, since TRBJ2-7 better matches the DNA end. This CDR3 has 13 amino acids. Germline V gene lookup returns CDR1 MNHNS and CDR2 SASEGT. The CDR3 region is CASSEGLAYEQYF. The DNA of the CDR3 is TGTGCCAGCAGTGAGGGACTGGCCTACGAGCAGTACTTC.

The chain couples TRBV11-2 to TRBJ2-3, with D possibly TRBD1 on 5 matching bases. The length of the CDR3 is 15 residues. V shed 4 bases and J shed 2 bases, with 13 bases lying between them. Germline-derived CDR1 and CDR2 are SGHAT and FQNNGV. CDR3 nucleotides: TGTGCCAGCAGCTCCGTTGGGGCAAACACAGATACGCAGTATTTT. Its protein is CASSSVGANTDTQYF. The complete variable domain, with remaining parts taken from reference TRBV11-2 and TRBJ2-3, reads EAGVAQSPRYKIIEKRQSVAFWCNPISGHATLYWYQQILGQGPKLLIQFQNNGVVDDSQLPKDRFSAERLKGVDSTLKIQPAKLEDSAVYLCASSSVGANTDTQYFGPGTRLTVL.

This clone has just one count. The genes are TRBV5-6 and TRBJ2-2; 12 bases match TRBD1. Trimming took 3 bases from V and 7 from J; bases not matched to a gene: 4. The CDR3 runs to 15 residues. Per germline, CDR1 SGHDT and CDR2 YYEEEE. The CDR3 spells CASSSGTGGIGELFF. The CDR3 region has the DNA TGTGCCAGCAGCTCCGGGACAGGGGGCATCGGGGAGCTGTTTTTT.

V gene TRBV13 combines with J gene TRBJ2-1; 13 positions match TRBD2. The CDR3 length is 15 residues. CDR1 is PRHDT and CDR2 is FYEKMQ in the germline V gene (reference sequence). After removal of 1 base from V and 10 bases from J, the junction contained 4 bases not matched to a gene. CDR3 loop: CASSLELAGGLEQFF. CDR3 DNA: TGTGCCAGCAGCTTAGAACTAGCGGGGGGGCTCGAGCAGTTCTTC. Based on the CDR3 plus reference TRBV13 and TRBJ2-1, the full variable domain is AAGVIQSPRHLIKEKRETATLKCYPIPRHDTVYWYQQGPGQDPQFLISFYEKMQSDKGSIPDRFSAQQFSDYHSELNMSSLELGDSALYFCASSLELAGGLEQFFGPGTRLTVL.

This chain joins TRBV6-5 and TRBJ2-5; D perhaps matches TRBD1 (5 bases). The end of the DNA aligns better with TRBJ2-7, so the J call may be wrong. This CDR3 has 13 amino acids. Germline V gene data show CDR1 as MNHEY and CDR2 as SVGAGI. This CDR3 reads CASSQGSSYEQYF. CDR3 DNA: TGTGCCAGCAGTCAGGGCAGCTCCTACGAGCAGTACTTC.